This T cell receptor (beta chain) was sequenced for a study of blood T cell repertoires in COVID-19. In germline, CDR1 is SGHRS, CDR2 YFSETQ. CDR3 length: 14 amino acids. Germline trimming cut 4 bases from V and 7 bases from J; bases unmatched to any gene: 8. TCRdb's table, derived via immunoSEQ multiplex PCR, lists solely in-frame clones and lacks some. The sample lists around 300,000 clones, approximately 86% occurring once. The TCR was taken from a woman aged 25 to 39 who had recovered from COVID-19. The sample comprised peripheral blood. The rearrangement joins TRBV5-1 to TRBJ1-1, with TRBD1 identical over 9 bases. CDR3 in amino acids: CASSTRTGEDEAFF. DNA for the CDR3: TGCGCCAGCAGCACCCGGACAGGGGAGGATGAAGCTTTCTTT.